These 28 T cell receptor beta chains were sequenced from one sample in a study of blood T cell repertoires in COVID-19. The protocol was immunoSEQ multiplex PCR, while the TCRdb copy is restricted to in-frame clones and leaves out a portion. The data show under 300,000 clones, about 87% seen once. Sequencing input: PBMCs or T cells enriched from blood (not recorded which). These receptor sequences come from a woman aged 40 to 50 who had been exposed to COVID-19.

The rearrangement joins TRBV14 to TRBJ2-2; weak D call: TRBD1 (5 bases). Trimming shortened V by 4 bases and J by 0 bases, and 12 bases separated the two germline ends. The V gene's germline CDR1 is SGHDN and CDR2 FVKESK. The CDR3 is made up of 16 amino acids. CDR3 region: CASSPQTASNTGELFF. The CDR3 DNA follows: TGTGCCAGCAGCCCCCAGACAGCCTCGAACACCGGGGAGCTGTTTTTT.

The CDR3 nucleotides are TGTGCCAGCAGTGGGACTAGCGGGAGGTGGACATACAATGAGCAGTTCTTC. Residues: CASSGTSGRWTYNEQFF. This sequence joins TRBV27 and TRBJ2-1; TRBD2 matches at 15 bases. The CDR3 extends over 17 amino acids. V shed 5 bases and J 4 bases; nucleotides not matched to a gene: 6. CDR1 and CDR2 from the germline V gene are MNHEY and SMNVEV (reference sequence).

The chain recombines TRBV14 with TRBJ1-6; TRBD1 matches 8 bases. The germline V gene encodes CDR1 SGHDN and CDR2 FVKESK. CDR3 size: 17 residues. V lost 1 base and J lost 9; bases outside the gene matches: 11. The CDR3 nucleotides are TGTGCCAGCAGCCAAGTTAGGACAGGGCAGGGCGGTTCACCCCTCCACTTT. Translating gives CASSQVRTGQGGSPLHF.

The CDR3 nucleotides are TGTGCCAGTAGATGGGGCACAAAGGGGGCCGGGGAGCTGTTTTTT. As protein: CASRWGTKGAGELFF. The chain employs TRBV19 and TRBJ2-2, with D perhaps TRBD1 (6 bases). The CDR3 spans 15 residues. CDR1 is LNHDA and CDR2 is SQIVND in the germline V gene (reference sequence). Trimming left V 6 bases short and J 6 bases short, with 17 bases between.

The V call is TRBV9, the J call TRBJ1-6; 8 bases fit TRBD1. CDR3 length equals 18 residues. CDR1 and CDR2 from the germline V gene are SGDLS and YYNGEE. V was pared by 1 base and J by 9 bases, with 15 bases of the junction left unmatched. The CDR3 sequence is CASSVSRQGPQLGSPLHF. CDR3 DNA: TGTGCCAGCAGCGTATCGAGACAGGGGCCCCAATTGGGTTCACCCCTCCACTTT.

In nucleotides, the CDR3 is TGCGCCAGCAGCTTGGGAGGACAGAATGAAAAACTGTTTTTT. Protein sequence: CASSLGGQNEKLFF. V is TRBV5-1 and J is TRBJ1-4, with D possibly being TRBD1 (6 bases). The germline V gene has CDR1 SGHRS and CDR2 YFSETQ. The CDR3 consists of 14 residues. V lost 0 bases to trimming and J lost 5 bases, with 8 bases between them.

The CDR3 DNA follows: TGTGCCAGCAGTCGCCAGAGGTATGGCTACACCTTC. It yields the protein CASSRQRYGYTF. This chain connects TRBV6-5 to TRBJ1-2, with unresolved D. Deletions cut 5 bases from V and 5 bases from J, with 9 bases between. CDR1 and CDR2 (germline): MNHEY, SVGAGI. The CDR3 has 12 amino acids.

The chain couples TRBV5-5 to TRBJ2-3, with D maybe TRBD2 (6 bases). The CDR3 has 18 amino acids. V lost 4 bases, J lost 4 bases, and 25 bases lay in between. Germline V gene sequence: CDR1 SGHKS, CDR2 YYEKEE (reference sequence). DNA for the CDR3: TGTGCCAGCAGCCCCCGGAGCCGGGACTCCTTTTTGTCAGATACGCAGTATTTT. The encoded protein is CASSPRSRDSFLSDTQYF.

The chain links TRBV6-5 to TRBJ1-1; D gene uncertain. V lost 0 bases, J lost 1 base, and 6 bases lay in between. The germline gives CDR1 MNHEY, CDR2 SVGAGI. CDR3 size: 14 residues. The CDR3 DNA follows: TGTGCCAGCAGTTACTCGCGGAGGAACACTGAAGCTTTCTTT. Amino acids: CASSYSRRNTEAFF.

This clone came up once. The chain joins TRBV19 to TRBJ2-1; 12 nucleotides match TRBD2. Germline V gives CDR1 LNHDA, CDR2 SQIVND (reference sequence). Losses at the gene ends were 6 bases for V and 4 bases for J; bases not matched to a gene: 13. This CDR3 spans 18 amino acids. The CDR3 spells CASSLTSGGFAGYNEQFF. Written as DNA, the CDR3 is TGTGCCAGTAGCCTTACTAGCGGGGGGTTCGCGGGGTACAATGAGCAGTTCTTC.

Of note for this clone: A junction boundary mismatches the germline segment, possibly from a read error. This chain connects TRBV11-2 to TRBJ2-1; possibly TRBD2 for D (7 bases). The germline CDR1 and CDR2 sequences are SGHAT and FQNNGV. The CDR3 covers 13 residues. This CDR3 reads CASSLDREAGVIF. The CDR3 bases are TGTGCCAGCAGCTTAGATCGGGAGGCAGGGGTGATCTTC.

This rearrangement joins TRBV9 to TRBJ1-5, with a weak D call TRBD1 (6 bases). CDR1 is SGDLS, CDR2 YYNGEE, per germline. The V end lost 0 bases, the J end lost 7 bases, and 11 bases lay between the germline ends. The CDR3 spans 14 residues. The CDR3 sequence: CASSVAGVEQPQHF. CDR3 sequence (DNA): TGTGCCAGCAGCGTAGCAGGGGTGGAACAGCCCCAGCATTTT.

V gene TRBV3-1 (or the pseudogene TRBV3-2) combines with J gene TRBJ2-7; D not certain. Per germline, CDR1 LGHDT and CDR2 YNNKEL (reference sequence). The CDR3 covers 12 residues. V was clipped by 5 bases and J by 7 bases, with 12 bases between them. In nucleotides, the CDR3 is TGTGCCAGCAGCTTTCGAAGCGCTGAGCAGTACTTC. It yields the protein CASSFRSAEQYF.

The chain is built from TRBV15 and TRBJ2-1; tentative D call: TRBD1 (8 bases). The CDR3 totals 14 residues. V lost 4 bases, J lost 8 bases, and 15 bases lay in between. Germline CDR1 reads LNHNV; CDR2 reads YYDKDF (reference sequence). This CDR3 reads CATSTTGGGYEQFF. The CDR3 DNA reads TGTGCCACCAGCACTACAGGGGGAGGGTATGAGCAGTTCTTC.

The V call is TRBV19, the J call TRBJ2-3; TRBD2 agrees at 11 bases. V shed 6 bases and J 2 bases; nucleotides not matched to a gene: 10. This CDR3 spans 17 amino acids. Per germline, CDR1 LNHDA and CDR2 SQIVND (reference sequence). CDR3 protein: CASRSPRLAGYTDTQYF. The CDR3 DNA is TGTGCCAGTAGATCACCAAGACTAGCGGGGTACACAGATACGCAGTATTTT.

The V gene is TRBV7-6, the J gene TRBJ1-4, with 9 bases matching TRBD1. Germline CDR1 and CDR2: SGHVS and FNYEAQ. The CDR3 runs to 15 residues. The trim removed 6 bases at V and 8 bases at J, leaving 10 bases unmatched. CDR3: CASSPTGTGFEKLFF. CDR3 sequence (DNA): TGTGCCAGCAGTCCAACCGGGACAGGGTTCGAAAAACTGTTTTTT.

As to this clone: Other nucleotide sequences from this sample produce the same CDR3. The chain has TRBV7-6 and TRBJ1-1; possible D gene TRBD1, 5 bases. The CDR3 covers 15 residues. CDR1 and CDR2 (germline): SGHVS, FNYEAQ. Trimming removed 1 base at V and 1 base at J, with 10 bases between. In DNA form, the CDR3 reads TGTGCCAGCAGCTTAGTAGCGGGGGGGAACACTGAAGCTTTCTTT. Translated, it gives CASSLVAGGNTEAFF.

In its sample, this clone was seen once. The chain recombines TRBV9 with TRBJ1-3; D perhaps matches TRBD1 (5 bases). Trimming shortened V by 3 bases and J by 4 bases, and 8 bases separated the two germline ends. The germline gives CDR1 SGDLS, CDR2 YYNGEE. The CDR3 spans 13 residues. CDR3 in amino acids: CASSGYRGNTIYF. The CDR3 nucleotides are TGTGCCAGCAGCGGGTACAGGGGAAACACCATATATTTT.

J is TRBJ2-2 and V is TRBV7-6; D is perhaps TRBD2 (8 bases). The CDR3 is made up of 22 amino acids. CDR1 SGHVS and CDR2 FNYEAQ come from the germline V gene. V shed 5 bases and J shed 0 bases, with 31 bases lying between them. DNA of the CDR3: TGTGCCAGCAGCCCCCGGAACAAACAGGGGACAGAGGGACTAGCGAACACCGGGGAGCTGTTTTTT. Its translation is CASSPRNKQGTEGLANTGELFF.

The chain is built from TRBV28 and TRBJ1-2; D possibly corresponds to TRBD1 (5 bases). The CDR3 is 16 amino acids. Trimming took 5 bases from V and 0 from J, leaving 16 bases between them. CDR1 is MDHEN, CDR2 SYDVKM, per germline. DNA of the CDR3: TGTGCCAGCAGTGCTCCAGGGATTACAGCTAACTATGGCTACACCTTC. This sequence encodes CASSAPGITANYGYTF.

This chain links TRBV14 with TRBJ1-6; D is uncertain. The V gene's germline CDR1 is SGHDN and CDR2 FVKESK. Trimming removed 8 bases from V and 5 bases from J, with 10 bases in between. CDR3 length equals 13 residues. CDR3 nucleotide sequence: TGTGCCAGCCGAGTTTCTCATAATTCACCCCTCCACTTT. Its translation: CASRVSHNSPLHF.

The chain carries TRBV30 and TRBJ2-2; D is perhaps TRBD2 (5 bases). CDR1 is GTSNPN and CDR2 is SVGIG in the germline V gene (reference sequence). V dropped 2 bases and J dropped 7 bases, with 11 bases sitting between them. The CDR3 has 13 residues. Here the CDR3 DNA reads TGTGCCTGGAGTTCCCTAGCCGGCGGGGAGCTGTTTTTT. As protein: CAWSSLAGGELFF.

This chain connects TRBV5-1 to TRBJ1-1, with 7 bases that match TRBD1. Trimming took 4 bases from V and 1 from J; bases not matched to a gene: 10. This CDR3 contains 16 residues. CDR1 is SGHRS, CDR2 YFSETQ, per germline. The CDR3: CASSLGWGQKNTEAFF. The CDR3 region has the DNA TGCGCCAGCAGCCTTGGTTGGGGACAGAAGAACACTGAAGCTTTCTTT.

This clone came up a few times. J is TRBJ2-1 and V is TRBV7-2; TRBD2 agrees at 14 bases. After removal of 3 bases from V and 7 bases from J, the junction contained 5 bases not matched to a gene. Germline CDR1 and CDR2: SGHTA and FQGNSA. The CDR3 contains 16 residues. DNA of the CDR3: TGTGCCAGCAGCTTTACGGGACTAGCGGGAGTTAATGAGCAGTTCTTC. Translating it yields CASSFTGLAGVNEQFF.

J is TRBJ1-2 and V is TRBV19, with TRBD1 as a possible D gene (6 bases). V was clipped by 5 bases and J by 1 base, with 8 bases between them. Germline CDR1 reads LNHDA; CDR2 reads SQIVND (reference sequence). The CDR3 loop spans 13 amino acids. CDR3 nucleotide sequence: TGTGCCAGTAGTGCACAGGGTAACTATGGCTACACCTTC. Its protein is CASSAQGNYGYTF.

The chain carries TRBV11-3 and TRBJ1-2; TRBD1 is a possible D gene (6 bases). The CDR3 extends over 13 amino acids. CDR1 is SGHNT, CDR2 YENEEA, per germline. V shed 5 bases and J shed 2 bases, with 9 bases lying between them. The CDR3 region is CASSHGQNYGYTF. The CDR3 nucleotides read TGTGCCAGCAGCCACGGACAGAACTATGGCTACACCTTC.

V gene TRBV6-5 combines with J gene TRBJ2-1; the match to TRBD2 covers 8 bases. After removal of 6 bases from V and 5 bases from J, the junction contained 3 bases not matched to a gene. The CDR3 extends over 13 amino acids. Per germline, CDR1 MNHEY and CDR2 SVGAGI. The CDR3 sequence is CASSSLADNEQFF. As DNA, the CDR3 is TGTGCCAGCAGCTCACTAGCGGACAATGAGCAGTTCTTC.

This clone was recorded only once. The chain links TRBV19 to TRBJ1-6; TRBD1 is a possible D gene (5 bases). CDR3 size: 15 residues. The V end lost 3 bases, the J end lost 8 bases, and 14 bases lay between the germline ends. Germline loops: CDR1 LNHDA, CDR2 SQIVND (reference sequence). The CDR3 DNA follows: TGTGCCAGTAGTATTTCAGACAGCCTAGATTCACCCCTCCACTTT. It yields the protein CASSISDSLDSPLHF.